This T cell receptor (beta chain) originates from a study of T-cell memory formation after mild COVID-19. MiXCR, applied by TCRdb to the 5' RACE reads, yields one record per CDR3 protein. The data contain over 10,000 distinct CDR3 sequences, around 13% of them singletons. In its sample, this clonotype was seen a few times. Its ends do not fully match the called genes, so a read error is possible. The CDR3 extends over 17 amino acids. The germline V gene has CDR1 LNHDA and CDR2 SQIVND (reference sequence). The sequenced sample was PBMCs or a T cell subset sorted from them (not recorded which). The chain is built from TRBV19 and TRBJ1-3; D uncertain. This TCR came from a man aged 18-30 years who had mild COVID-19 (a few samples of this study predate the infection). Cell type and time point are not known. In nucleotides, the CDR3 is TGTGCCAGGGAGAGATTAGAAATGGGTGTAACTGGGAACACCATATATTTT. This gives the protein CARERLEMGVTGNTIYF.